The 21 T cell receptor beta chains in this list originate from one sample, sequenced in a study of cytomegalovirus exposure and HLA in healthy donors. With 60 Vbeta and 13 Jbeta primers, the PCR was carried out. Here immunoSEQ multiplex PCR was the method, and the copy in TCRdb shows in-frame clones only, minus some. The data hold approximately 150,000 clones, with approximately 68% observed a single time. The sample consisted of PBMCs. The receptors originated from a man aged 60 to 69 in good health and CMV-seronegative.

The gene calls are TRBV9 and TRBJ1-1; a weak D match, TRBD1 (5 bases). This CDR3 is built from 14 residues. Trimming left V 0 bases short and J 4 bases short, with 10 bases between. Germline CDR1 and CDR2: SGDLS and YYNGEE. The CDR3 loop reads CASSVVSGGTEAFF. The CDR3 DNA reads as TGTGCCAGCAGCGTAGTATCGGGGGGCACTGAAGCTTTCTTT.

CDR3 in amino acids: CASSLVRGRGTDTQYF. In DNA, the CDR3 is TGCGCCAGCAGCTTGGTCAGGGGACGAGGCACAGATACGCAGTATTTT. The chain combines TRBV5-1 with TRBJ2-3, with D maybe TRBD1 (6 bases). The CDR3 extends over 16 amino acids. Germline V gene sequence: CDR1 SGHRS, CDR2 YFSETQ. Trimming took 0 bases from V and 1 from J, leaving 12 bases between them.

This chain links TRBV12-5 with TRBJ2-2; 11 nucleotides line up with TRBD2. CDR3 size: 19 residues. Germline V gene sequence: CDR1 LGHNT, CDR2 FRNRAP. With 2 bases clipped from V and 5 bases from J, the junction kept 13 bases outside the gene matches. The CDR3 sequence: CASGLFLGASGRYTGELFF. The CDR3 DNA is TGTGCTAGTGGTTTGTTTCTTGGGGCTAGCGGGAGGTATACCGGGGAGCTGTTTTTT.

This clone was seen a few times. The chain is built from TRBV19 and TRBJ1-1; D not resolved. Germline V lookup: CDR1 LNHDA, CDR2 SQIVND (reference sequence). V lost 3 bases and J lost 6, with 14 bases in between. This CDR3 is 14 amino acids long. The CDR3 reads CASSIQELGAEAFF. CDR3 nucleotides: TGTGCCAGTAGTATTCAGGAATTGGGCGCTGAAGCTTTCTTT.

In DNA, the CDR3 is TGTGCCAGCAGTTTATTGGCGGGAGGGTCGGGCGAGCAGTACTTC. Its protein product is CASSLLAGGSGEQYF. The rearrangement links TRBV27 to TRBJ2-7, with TRBD2 matching 9 bases. The germline CDR1 and CDR2 sequences are MNHEY and SMNVEV (reference sequence). This CDR3 is built from 15 residues. Germline trimming cut 1 base from V and 6 bases from J; bases unmatched to any gene: 7.

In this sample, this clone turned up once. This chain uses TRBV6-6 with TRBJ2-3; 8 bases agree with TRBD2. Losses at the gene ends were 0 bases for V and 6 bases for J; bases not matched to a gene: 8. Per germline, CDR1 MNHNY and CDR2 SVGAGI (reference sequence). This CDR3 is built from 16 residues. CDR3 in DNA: TGTGCCAGCAGTTACTCGAGGAGCGGGAGAACTGATACGCAGTATTTT. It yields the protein CASSYSRSGRTDTQYF.

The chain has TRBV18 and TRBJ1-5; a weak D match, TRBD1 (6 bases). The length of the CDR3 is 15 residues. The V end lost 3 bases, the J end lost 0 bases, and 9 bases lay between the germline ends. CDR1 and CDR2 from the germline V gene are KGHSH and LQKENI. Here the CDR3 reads CASSPGQYSNQPQHF. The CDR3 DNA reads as TGTGCCAGCTCACCCGGACAGTATAGCAATCAGCCCCAGCATTTT.

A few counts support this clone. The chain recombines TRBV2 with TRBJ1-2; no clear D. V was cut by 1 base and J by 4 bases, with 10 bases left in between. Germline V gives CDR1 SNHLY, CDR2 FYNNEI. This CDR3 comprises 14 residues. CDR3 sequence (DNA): TGTGCCAGCAGTGAAGACCTTTCGGGCTATGGCTACACCTTC. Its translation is CASSEDLSGYGYTF.

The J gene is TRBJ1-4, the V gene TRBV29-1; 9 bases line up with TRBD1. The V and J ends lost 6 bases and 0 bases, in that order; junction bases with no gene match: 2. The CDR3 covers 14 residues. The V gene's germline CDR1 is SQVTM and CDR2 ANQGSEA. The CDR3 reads CSVGQGATNEKLFF. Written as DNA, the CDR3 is TGCAGCGTGGGACAGGGCGCAACTAATGAAAAACTGTTTTTT.

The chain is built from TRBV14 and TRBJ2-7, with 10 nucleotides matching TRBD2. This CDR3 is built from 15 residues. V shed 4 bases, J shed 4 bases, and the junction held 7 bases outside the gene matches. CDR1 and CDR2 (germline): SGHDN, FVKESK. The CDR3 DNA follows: TGTGCCAGCAGCCGAGGACTAGCGGAGTCATACGAGCAGTACTTC. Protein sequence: CASSRGLAESYEQYF.

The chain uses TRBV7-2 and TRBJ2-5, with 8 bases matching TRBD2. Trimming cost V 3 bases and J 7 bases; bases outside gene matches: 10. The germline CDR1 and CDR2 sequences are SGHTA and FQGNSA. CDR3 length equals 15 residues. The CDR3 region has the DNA TGTGCCAGCAGCTTCTTAGCGGGACCCTCCGGGACCCAGTACTTC. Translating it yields CASSFLAGPSGTQYF.

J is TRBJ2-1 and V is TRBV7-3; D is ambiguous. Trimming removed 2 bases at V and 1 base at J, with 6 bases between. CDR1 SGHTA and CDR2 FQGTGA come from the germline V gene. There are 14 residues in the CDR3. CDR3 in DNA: TGTGCCAGCAGCTTATCTAGGTCCTACAATGAGCAGTTCTTC. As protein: CASSLSRSYNEQFF.

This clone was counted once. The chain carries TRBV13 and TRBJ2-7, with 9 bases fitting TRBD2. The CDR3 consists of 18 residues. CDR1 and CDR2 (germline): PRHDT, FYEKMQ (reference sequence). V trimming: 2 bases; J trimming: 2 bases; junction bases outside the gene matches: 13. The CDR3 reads CASSLNGWEREAPYEQYF. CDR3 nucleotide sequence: TGTGCCAGCAGCTTAAATGGCTGGGAGCGGGAGGCTCCCTACGAGCAGTACTTC.

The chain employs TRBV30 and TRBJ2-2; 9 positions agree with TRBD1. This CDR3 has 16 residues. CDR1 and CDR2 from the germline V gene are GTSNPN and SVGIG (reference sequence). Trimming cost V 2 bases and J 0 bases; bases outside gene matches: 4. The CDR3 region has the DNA TGTGCCTGGAGTAGGGACAGGGCCTCGAACACCGGGGAGCTGTTTTTT. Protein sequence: CAWSRDRASNTGELFF.

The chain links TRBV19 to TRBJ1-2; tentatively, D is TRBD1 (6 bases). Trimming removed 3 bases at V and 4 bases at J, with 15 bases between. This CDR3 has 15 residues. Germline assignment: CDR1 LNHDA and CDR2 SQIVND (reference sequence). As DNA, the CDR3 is TGTGCCAGTAGTATTCAGCAGGGGCGAATCTATGGCTACACCTTC. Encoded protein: CASSIQQGRIYGYTF. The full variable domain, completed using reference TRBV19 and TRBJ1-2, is DGGITQSPKYLFRKEGQNVTLSCEQNLNHDAMYWYRQDPGQGLRLIYYSQIVNDFQKGDIAEGYSVSREKKESFPLTVTSAQKNPTAFYLCASSIQQGRIYGYTFGSGTRLTVV.

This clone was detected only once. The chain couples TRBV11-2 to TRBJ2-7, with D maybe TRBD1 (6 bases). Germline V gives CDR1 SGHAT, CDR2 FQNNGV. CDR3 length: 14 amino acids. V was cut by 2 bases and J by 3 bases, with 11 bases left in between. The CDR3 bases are TGTGCCAGCAGCTTAAACAGGGACGGCTACGAGCAGTACTTC. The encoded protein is CASSLNRDGYEQYF.

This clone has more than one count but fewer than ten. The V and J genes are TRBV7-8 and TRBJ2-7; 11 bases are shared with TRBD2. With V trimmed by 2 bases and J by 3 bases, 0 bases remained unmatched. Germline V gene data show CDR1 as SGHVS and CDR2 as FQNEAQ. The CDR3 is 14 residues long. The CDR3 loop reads CASSLLAGGYEQYF. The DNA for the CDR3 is TGTGCCAGCAGCTTACTAGCGGGAGGCTACGAGCAGTACTTC.

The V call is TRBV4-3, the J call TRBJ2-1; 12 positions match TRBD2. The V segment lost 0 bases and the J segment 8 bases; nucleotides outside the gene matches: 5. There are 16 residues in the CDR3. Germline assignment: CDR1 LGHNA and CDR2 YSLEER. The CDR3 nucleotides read TGCGCCAGCAGCCAAGATAGACTAGCGGGAGTCGATGAGCAGTTCTTC. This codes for CASSQDRLAGVDEQFF.

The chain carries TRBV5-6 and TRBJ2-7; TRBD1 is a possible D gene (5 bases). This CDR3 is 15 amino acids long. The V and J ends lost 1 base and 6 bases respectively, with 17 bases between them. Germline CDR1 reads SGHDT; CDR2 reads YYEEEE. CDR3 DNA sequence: TGTGCCAGCAGCTTGAATTTGGGGCCCCCTCGCGAGCAGTACTTC. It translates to CASSLNLGPPREQYF.

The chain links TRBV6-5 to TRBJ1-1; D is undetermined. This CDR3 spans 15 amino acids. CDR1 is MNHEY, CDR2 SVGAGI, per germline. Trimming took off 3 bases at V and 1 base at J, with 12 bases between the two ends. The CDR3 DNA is TGTGCCAGCAGTTATGGCGGGGAGAGGAACACTGAAGCTTTCTTT. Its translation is CASSYGGERNTEAFF.

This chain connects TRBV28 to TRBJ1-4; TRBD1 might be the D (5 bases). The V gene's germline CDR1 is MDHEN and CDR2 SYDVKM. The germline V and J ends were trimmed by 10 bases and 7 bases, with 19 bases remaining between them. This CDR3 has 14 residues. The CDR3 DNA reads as TGTGCCATTCAAGGCGGGGGTATTCTTGAAAAACTGTTTTTT. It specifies CAIQGGGILEKLFF. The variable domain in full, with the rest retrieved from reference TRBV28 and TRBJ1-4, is DVKVTQSSRYLVKRTGEKVFLECVQDMDHENMFWYRQDPGLGLRLIYFSYDVKMKEKGDIPEGYSVSREKKERFSLILESASTNQTSMYLCAIQGGGILEKLFFGSGTQLSVL.